The 21 T cell receptor beta chains given below trace back to one sample, sequenced in a study of OX40 agonist ivuxolimab in advanced cancers. The library came from the immunoSEQ multiplex PCR assay. TCRdb carries this immuneACCESS record with in-frame sequences only. Its versions omit some clonotypes, under half of them owing to an unresolved V gene in the studies checked, with the rest unexplained. This sample lists around 62,000 clones; 65% to 85% were detected once. The ten largest clones represent 3.5% to 4.5% of the sample. This specimen consisted of CD4+ or CD8+ T cells sorted from blood, obtained in a trial of the OX40 agonist ivuxolimab. The receptors originated from an adult with an advanced solid tumor such as melanoma, head and neck, liver or kidney cancer.

The chain links TRBV7-2 to TRBJ1-4, with TRBD1 identical over 8 bases. J gave up 0 bases and V 4 bases, and 10 bases lay outside the gene matches. CDR1 is SGHTA, CDR2 FQGNSA, per germline. CDR3 size: 18 residues. CDR3: CASSSRSDRETTNEKLFF. CDR3 sequence (DNA): TGTGCCAGCAGCTCTCGATCGGACAGGGAAACAACTAATGAAAAACTGTTTTTT.

V gene TRBV11-1 combines with J gene TRBJ2-7; the D is unclear. Germline V lookup: CDR1 SGHAT, CDR2 FQDESV (reference sequence). V was pared by 3 bases and J by 5 bases, with 14 bases between. This CDR3 is built from 14 residues. The CDR3 loop is CASSFEGSSNEQYF. The CDR3, as DNA: TGTGCCAGCAGCTTCGAAGGTTCGAGTAACGAGCAGTACTTC.

This sequence joins TRBV4-2 and TRBJ2-3, with TRBD2 matching over 9 bases. Per the germline V gene, CDR1 is LGHNA and CDR2 is YNFKEQ. The CDR3 has 16 residues. V lost 4 bases and J lost 1; bases outside the gene matches: 6. CDR3 DNA: TGTGCCAGCAGCCGTGACCCTAGCGGGGGCACAGATACGCAGTATTTT. Protein sequence: CASSRDPSGGTDTQYF.

The sample holds many counts of this clone. This chain connects TRBV5-6 to TRBJ1-2; TRBD1 matches at 10 bases. V shed 0 bases, J shed 4 bases, and the junction held 3 bases outside the gene matches. This CDR3 has 15 residues. CDR1 is SGHDT, CDR2 YYEEEE, per germline. CDR3 coding DNA: TGTGCCAGCAGCTTGGCGCGGGACAGGGGCTATGGCTACACCTTC. Its translation is CASSLARDRGYGYTF. Full variable domain (rest looked up from reference TRBV5-6 and TRBJ1-2): DAGVTQSPTHLIKTRGQQVTLRCSPKSGHDTVSWYQQALGQGPQFIFQYYEEEERQRGNFPDRFSGHQFPNYSSELNVNALLLGDSALYLCASSLARDRGYGYTFGSGTRLTVV.

V and J are TRBV7-9 and TRBJ1-1; D not resolved. The CDR3 covers 14 residues. V gave up 0 bases and J gave up 6 bases, with 11 bases separating them. The germline CDR1 and CDR2 sequences are SEHNR and FQNEAQ (reference sequence). The CDR3 sequence is CASSLARPWAEAFF. The CDR3 DNA reads TGTGCCAGCAGCTTAGCGCGTCCGTGGGCTGAAGCTTTCTTT.

This clone was recorded once. V gene TRBV19 combines with J gene TRBJ1-5, with TRBD1 matching 9 bases. V lost 4 bases to trimming and J lost 1 base; unmatched junction nucleotides: 14. The germline V gene encodes CDR1 LNHDA and CDR2 SQIVND (reference sequence). This CDR3 has 19 amino acids. This chain's CDR3 is CASSSAAGTGLTSNQPQHF. CDR3 bases: TGTGCCAGTAGTAGTGCGGCCGGGACAGGGCTCACAAGCAATCAGCCCCAGCATTTT. Full variable domain (rest looked up from reference TRBV19 and TRBJ1-5): DGGITQSPKYLFRKEGQNVTLSCEQNLNHDAMYWYRQDPGQGLRLIYYSQIVNDFQKGDIAEGYSVSREKKESFPLTVTSAQKNPTAFYLCASSSAAGTGLTSNQPQHFGDGTRLSIL.

V and J are TRBV19 and TRBJ1-1; weak D call: TRBD1 (5 bases). Germline V gene lookup returns CDR1 LNHDA and CDR2 SQIVND (reference sequence). CDR3 size: 13 residues. V was trimmed by 6 bases and J by 0 bases, leaving 8 bases between them. This chain's CDR3 is CASRDKMNTEAFF. CDR3 in DNA: TGTGCCAGTAGGGACAAGATGAACACTGAAGCTTTCTTT.

The V call is TRBV7-2, the J call TRBJ1-1, with D tentatively TRBD1 (5 bases). Germline CDR1 is SGHTA and CDR2 is FQGNSA. Trimming left V 7 bases short and J 1 base short, with 13 bases between. The CDR3 loop spans 14 amino acids. Here the CDR3 DNA reads TGTGCCAGCATCGGCAGGGATAGGAACACTGAAGCTTTCTTT. Residues: CASIGRDRNTEAFF.

The V call is TRBV4-2, the J call TRBJ2-7; 7 bases fit TRBD1. This CDR3 is 14 amino acids long. Germline CDR1 and CDR2: LGHNA and YNFKEQ. Germline trimming cut 4 bases from V and 0 bases from J; bases unmatched to any gene: 3. The chain's CDR3 is CASSRGQDSYEQYF. The DNA of the CDR3 is TGTGCCAGCAGCCGAGGACAGGACTCCTACGAGCAGTACTTC.

This chain links TRBV29-1 with TRBJ2-3; D remains unclear. V lost 1 base and J lost 2, with 13 bases in between. The CDR3 covers 15 residues. The V gene's germline CDR1 is SQVTM and CDR2 ANQGSEA. The CDR3 bases are TGCAGCGTTGAAGTAAGCCAGTCCGTCACAGATACGCAGTATTTT. Amino acid sequence: CSVEVSQSVTDTQYF.

This clone was counted a single time. J is TRBJ1-2 and V is TRBV5-3; 7 bases match TRBD1. TRBV5-3 is labeled an ORF, and its function is uncertain. The CDR3 has 17 residues. V gave up 0 bases and J gave up 5 bases; unmatched junction bases: 13. The CDR3 nucleotides read TGTGCCAGAAGCTTGGAGGGACAGCGGGGTATGGCGTATGGCTACACCTTC. Its protein is CARSLEGQRGMAYGYTF.

The chain employs TRBV6-8 and TRBJ2-7, with D hard to call. The CDR3 spans 11 residues. Trimming shortened V by 4 bases and J by 5 bases, and 6 bases separated the two germline ends. In germline, CDR1 is MNHGY, CDR2 SAAAGT. CDR3 sequence (DNA): TGTGCCAGCAGTTCCAAACACGAGCAGTACTTC. It yields the protein CASSSKHEQYF.

This chain links TRBV5-1 with TRBJ2-5; 8 bases line up with TRBD2. V shed 4 bases and J 3 bases; nucleotides not matched to a gene: 8. CDR1 and CDR2 (germline): SGHRS, YFSETQ. The CDR3 totals 15 residues. Here the CDR3 DNA reads TGCGCCAGCAGCCCCGGGGGGGGCCAGAAAGAGACCCAGTACTTC. Translating gives CASSPGGGQKETQYF. Combining the CDR3 with reference TRBV5-1 and TRBJ2-5 gives the whole variable domain KAGVTQTPRYLIKTRGQQVTLSCSPISGHRSVSWYQQTPGQGLQFLFEYFSETQRNKGNFPGRFSGRQFSNSRSEMNVSTLELGDSALYLCASSPGGGQKETQYFGPGTRLLVL.

The rearrangement joins TRBV19 to TRBJ2-1; D remains ambiguous. Deletions cut 3 bases from V and 9 bases from J, with 12 bases between. Germline CDR1 reads LNHDA; CDR2 reads SQIVND (reference sequence). The CDR3 is 13 residues long. Here the CDR3 DNA reads TGTGCCAGTAGTATTCCCGGGTTCGGTGAGCAGTTCTTC. It codes for CASSIPGFGEQFF.

V is TRBV6-6 and J is TRBJ2-1; 7 bases map to TRBD2. Germline CDR1 MNHNY, CDR2 SVGAGI (reference sequence). The CDR3 consists of 15 residues. The J segment lost 6 bases and the V segment lost 8 bases, leaving 13 bases of the junction unmatched. CDR3 residues: CASGTLAVGLNEQFF. DNA of the CDR3: TGTGCCAGCGGAACCCTAGCGGTCGGACTCAATGAGCAGTTCTTC.

This chain joins TRBV5-1 and TRBJ1-1; a possible D gene is TRBD1 (5 bases). With 4 bases removed from V and 7 bases from J, the gap between germline ends came to 17 bases. The germline CDR1 and CDR2 sequences are SGHRS and YFSETQ. This CDR3 comprises 14 residues. CDR3 sequence reads: CASSPRDGFFEAFF. The CDR3, as DNA: TGCGCCAGCAGCCCCCGGGACGGATTCTTTGAAGCTTTCTTT. Filled out from reference TRBV5-1 and TRBJ1-1, the complete variable domain reads KAGVTQTPRYLIKTRGQQVTLSCSPISGHRSVSWYQQTPGQGLQFLFEYFSETQRNKGNFPGRFSGRQFSNSRSEMNVSTLELGDSALYLCASSPRDGFFEAFFGQGTRLTVV.

The rearrangement joins TRBV18 to TRBJ1-5; the D is unclear. V was pared by 5 bases and J by 3 bases, with 11 bases between. CDR3 length equals 14 residues. Per the germline V gene, CDR1 is KGHSH and CDR2 is LQKENI. CDR3 nucleotide sequence: TGTGCCAGCTCAACCGACGGGGTCAATCAGCCCCAGCATTTT. Its protein is CASSTDGVNQPQHF.

This sequence joins TRBV10-3 and TRBJ2-2; D not certain. Germline CDR1 ENHRY, CDR2 SYGVKD. With 6 bases removed from V and 6 bases from J, the gap between germline ends came to 5 bases. There are 11 residues in the CDR3. The DNA of the CDR3 is TGTGCCATCAGAGGGCCCGGGGAGCTGTTTTTT. The encoded protein is CAIRGPGELFF.

The rearrangement joins TRBV6-6 to TRBJ1-2, with TRBD1 as a possible D gene (5 bases). The germline V gene has CDR1 MNHNY and CDR2 SVGAGI (reference sequence). The CDR3 is 15 amino acids. The V end was cut by 7 bases, the J end by 3 bases, with 18 bases between. In nucleotides, the CDR3 is TGTGCCAGCATCCTGGGGGGGGAGCCTTACTATGGCTACACCTTC. It codes for CASILGGEPYYGYTF.

The rearrangement uses TRBV5-1 and TRBJ1-1, with 12 positions matching TRBD1. The CDR3 runs 16 residues. V trimming: 4 bases; J trimming: 7 bases; junction bases outside the gene matches: 11. CDR1 and CDR2 (germline): SGHRS, YFSETQ. CDR3 sequence (DNA): TGCGCCAGCAGCCGAGGCGGGACAGGGGGCTGGGGTGAAGCTTTCTTT. Translation gives CASSRGGTGGWGEAFF.

V gene TRBV19 combines with J gene TRBJ2-1, with D hard to call. This CDR3 spans 12 amino acids. Trimming took 3 bases from V and 7 from J, leaving 7 bases between them. The germline V gene has CDR1 LNHDA and CDR2 SQIVND (reference sequence). Here the CDR3 reads CASSILANEQFF. CDR3 in DNA: TGTGCCAGTAGTATTTTGGCGAATGAGCAGTTCTTC.